The text below deals with one TCR beta chain. Its antigen is unidentified. Only in-frame clones appear in the TCRdb table, and some are missing; sequencing was by immunoSEQ multiplex PCR. The sample holds 150,000 or so clones, about 90% seen once. Germline CDR1 and CDR2: SGHDN and FVKESK. CDR3 length: 15 residues. The ends lost 6 bases at V and 3 bases at J; junction bases unmatched: 8. These data originate in a study of T cell responses to AZD1222 COVID-19 vaccine. General study findings and limits: White British ancestry dominated among donors, who included more females, and clonal diversity was possibly underestimated. As reported, nearly half of all spike-specific TCRs target variant regions that are unmutated. Across the whole spike, CD4 TCRs peaked at regions 160-218 and 743-854.

The chain couples TRBV14 to TRBJ1-3; the match to TRBD1 covers 7 bases. The sequence came from an adult in good health. The specimen comprised peripheral blood, sampled on day 0 of AZD1222 vaccination. The CDR3 nucleotides are TGTGCCAGCAGGCCGACAGGGTGGAGTGGAAACACCATATATTTT. Translated: CASRPTGWSGNTIYF.